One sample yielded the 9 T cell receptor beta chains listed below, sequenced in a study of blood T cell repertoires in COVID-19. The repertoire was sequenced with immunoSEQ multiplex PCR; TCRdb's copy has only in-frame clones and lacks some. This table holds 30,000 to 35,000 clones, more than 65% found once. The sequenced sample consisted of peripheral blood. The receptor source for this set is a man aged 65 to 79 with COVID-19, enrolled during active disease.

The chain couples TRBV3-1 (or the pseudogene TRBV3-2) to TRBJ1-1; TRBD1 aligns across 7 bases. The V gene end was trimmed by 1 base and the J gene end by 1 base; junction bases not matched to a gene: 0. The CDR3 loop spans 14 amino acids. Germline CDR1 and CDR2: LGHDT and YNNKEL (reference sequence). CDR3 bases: TGTGCCAGCAGCCAAGGACAGGGGAACACTGAAGCTTTCTTT. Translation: CASSQGQGNTEAFF.

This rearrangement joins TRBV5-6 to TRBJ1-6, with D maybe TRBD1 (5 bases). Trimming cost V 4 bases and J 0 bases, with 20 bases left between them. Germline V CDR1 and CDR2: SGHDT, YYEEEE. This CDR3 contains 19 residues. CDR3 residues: CASSPLPGGSSSYNSPLHF. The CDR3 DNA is TGTGCCAGCAGCCCACTCCCGGGGGGGTCAAGCTCCTATAATTCACCCCTCCACTTT. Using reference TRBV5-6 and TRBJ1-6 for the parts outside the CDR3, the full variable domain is DAGVTQSPTHLIKTRGQQVTLRCSPKSGHDTVSWYQQALGQGPQFIFQYYEEEERQRGNFPDRFSGHQFPNYSSELNVNALLLGDSALYLCASSPLPGGSSSYNSPLHFGNGTRLTVT.

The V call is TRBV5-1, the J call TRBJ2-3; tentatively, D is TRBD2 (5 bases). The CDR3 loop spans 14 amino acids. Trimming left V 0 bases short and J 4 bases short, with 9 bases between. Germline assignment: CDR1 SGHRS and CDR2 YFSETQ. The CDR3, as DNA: TGCGCCAGCAGCTTGGAGGGAGCGGCAGATACGCAGTATTTT. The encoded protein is CASSLEGAADTQYF.

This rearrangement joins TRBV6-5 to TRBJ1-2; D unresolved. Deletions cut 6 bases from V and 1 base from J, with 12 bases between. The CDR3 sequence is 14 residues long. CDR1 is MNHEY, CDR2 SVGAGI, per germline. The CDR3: CASSPPGFNYGYTF. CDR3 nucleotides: TGTGCCAGCAGCCCCCCAGGATTTAACTATGGCTACACCTTC.

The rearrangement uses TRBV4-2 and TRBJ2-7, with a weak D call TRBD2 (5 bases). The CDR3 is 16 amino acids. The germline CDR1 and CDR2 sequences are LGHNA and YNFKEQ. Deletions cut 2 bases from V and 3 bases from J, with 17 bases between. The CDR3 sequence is CASSQPGDYSSYEQYF. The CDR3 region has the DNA TGTGCCAGCAGCCAACCGGGTGACTACTCGAGCTACGAGCAGTACTTC.

The CDR3 loop is CASSYSGTLTGELFF. CDR3 DNA: TGTGCCAGCAGTTACTCGGGGACTCTCACCGGGGAGCTGTTTTTT. The chain joins TRBV6-2 or TRBV6-3 to TRBJ2-2; possible D gene TRBD2, 6 bases. The CDR3 is 15 amino acids. Trimming took 0 bases from V and 4 from J, leaving 9 bases between them. From germline, CDR1 is MNHEY and CDR2 SVGEGT.

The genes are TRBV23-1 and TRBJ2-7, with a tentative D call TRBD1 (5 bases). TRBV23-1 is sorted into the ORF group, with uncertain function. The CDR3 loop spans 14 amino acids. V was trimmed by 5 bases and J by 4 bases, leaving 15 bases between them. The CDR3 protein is CASSVDKLLYEQYF. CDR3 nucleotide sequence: TGCGCCAGCAGTGTGGACAAACTTCTTTACGAGCAGTACTTC.

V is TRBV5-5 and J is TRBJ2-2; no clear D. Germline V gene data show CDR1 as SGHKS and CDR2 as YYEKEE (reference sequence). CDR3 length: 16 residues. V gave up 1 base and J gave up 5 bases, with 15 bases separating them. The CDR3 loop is CASSLLSSLRTGELFF. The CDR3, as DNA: TGTGCCAGCAGCTTGTTGAGCAGCTTGAGGACCGGGGAGCTGTTTTTT.

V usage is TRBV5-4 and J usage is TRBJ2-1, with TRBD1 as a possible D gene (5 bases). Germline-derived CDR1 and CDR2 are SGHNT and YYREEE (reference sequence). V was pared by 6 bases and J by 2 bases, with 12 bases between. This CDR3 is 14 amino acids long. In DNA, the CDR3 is TGTGCCAGCACTAAAATGGGGCCCTACAATGAGCAGTTCTTC. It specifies CASTKMGPYNEQFF.